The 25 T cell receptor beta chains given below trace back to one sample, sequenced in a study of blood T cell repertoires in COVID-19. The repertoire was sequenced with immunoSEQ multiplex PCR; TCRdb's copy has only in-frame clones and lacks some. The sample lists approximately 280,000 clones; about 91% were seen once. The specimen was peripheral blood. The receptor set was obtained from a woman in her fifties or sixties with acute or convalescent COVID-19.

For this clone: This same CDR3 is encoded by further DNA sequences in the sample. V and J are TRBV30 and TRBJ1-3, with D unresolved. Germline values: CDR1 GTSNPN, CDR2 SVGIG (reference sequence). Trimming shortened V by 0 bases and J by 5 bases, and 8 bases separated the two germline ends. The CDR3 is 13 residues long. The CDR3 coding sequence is TGTGCCTGGAGTGTAGGAGGGCGAAACACCATATATTTT. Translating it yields CAWSVGGRNTIYF. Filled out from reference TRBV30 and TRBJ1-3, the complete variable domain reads SQTIHQWPATLVQPVGSPLSLECTVEGTSNPNLYWYRQAAGRGLQLLFYSVGIGQISSEVPQNLSASRPQDRQFILSSKKLLLSDSGFYLCAWSVGGRNTIYFGEGSWLTVV.

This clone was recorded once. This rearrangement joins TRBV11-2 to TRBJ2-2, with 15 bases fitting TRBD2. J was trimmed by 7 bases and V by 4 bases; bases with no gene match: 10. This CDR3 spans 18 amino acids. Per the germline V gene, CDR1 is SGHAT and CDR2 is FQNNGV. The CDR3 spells CASSSGLAGGPRVGELFF. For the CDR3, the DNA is TGTGCCAGCAGCTCTGGACTAGCGGGAGGGCCGAGGGTCGGGGAGCTGTTTTTT.

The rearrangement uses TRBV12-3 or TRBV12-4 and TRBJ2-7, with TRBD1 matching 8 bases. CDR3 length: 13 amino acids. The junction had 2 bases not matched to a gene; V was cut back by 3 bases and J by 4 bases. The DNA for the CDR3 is TGTGCCAGCAGTTTCCAGGGGGCTTACGAGCAGTACTTC. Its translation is CASSFQGAYEQYF.

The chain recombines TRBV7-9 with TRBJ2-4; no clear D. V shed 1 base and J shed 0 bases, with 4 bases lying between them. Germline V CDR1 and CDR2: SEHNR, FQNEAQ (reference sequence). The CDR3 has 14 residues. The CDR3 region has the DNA TGTGCCAGCAGCTTAGACTTAGCCAAAAACATTCAGTACTTC. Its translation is CASSLDLAKNIQYF.

The CDR3: CASSSKGLAGYEQYF. CDR3 nucleotide sequence: TGTGCCAGCAGCTCAAAGGGACTAGCGGGCTACGAGCAGTACTTC. The chain is built from TRBV7-2 and TRBJ2-7; 12 bases line up with TRBD2. The CDR3 is 15 amino acids. The germline V gene has CDR1 SGHTA and CDR2 FQGNSA. V dropped 4 bases and J dropped 3; count of bases not matched to a gene: 4.

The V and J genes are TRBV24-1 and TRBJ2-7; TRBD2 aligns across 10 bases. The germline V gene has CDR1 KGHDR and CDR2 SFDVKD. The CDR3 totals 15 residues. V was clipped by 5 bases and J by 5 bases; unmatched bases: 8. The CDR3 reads CATSGSGTSVDEQYF. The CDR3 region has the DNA TGTGCCACCAGTGGATCCGGGACTAGCGTCGACGAGCAGTACTTC.

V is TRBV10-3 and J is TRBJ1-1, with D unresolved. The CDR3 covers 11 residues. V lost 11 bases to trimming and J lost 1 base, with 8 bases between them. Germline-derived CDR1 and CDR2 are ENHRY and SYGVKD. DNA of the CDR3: TGTGCCGTTTACTCGAACACTGAAGCTTTCTTT. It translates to CAVYSNTEAFF.

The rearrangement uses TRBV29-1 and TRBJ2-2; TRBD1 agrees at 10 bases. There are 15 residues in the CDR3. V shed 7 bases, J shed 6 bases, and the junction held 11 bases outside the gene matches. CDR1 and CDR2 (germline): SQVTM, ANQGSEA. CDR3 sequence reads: CSAKSPGQGSGELFF. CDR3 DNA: TGCAGCGCCAAGAGTCCGGGACAGGGGTCCGGGGAGCTGTTTTTT.

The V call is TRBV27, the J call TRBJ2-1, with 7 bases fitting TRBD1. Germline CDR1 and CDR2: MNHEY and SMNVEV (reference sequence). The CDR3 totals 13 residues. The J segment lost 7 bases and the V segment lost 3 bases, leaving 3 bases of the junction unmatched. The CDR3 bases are TGTGCCAGCAGTTTGACAGGGTTAAATGAGCAGTTCTTC. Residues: CASSLTGLNEQFF.

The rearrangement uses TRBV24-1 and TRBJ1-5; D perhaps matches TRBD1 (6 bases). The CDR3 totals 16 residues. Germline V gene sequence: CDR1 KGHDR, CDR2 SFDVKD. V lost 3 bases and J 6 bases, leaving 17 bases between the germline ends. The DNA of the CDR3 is TGTGCCACCAGTGATGCTACAGGGTTCTCGGCTCAGCCCCAGCATTTT. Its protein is CATSDATGFSAQPQHF.

This chain's CDR3 is CASSFEQGRQPQHF. CDR3 DNA sequence: TGTGCCAGCAGTTTCGAACAGGGCCGTCAGCCCCAGCATTTT. This chain links TRBV28 with TRBJ1-5; maybe TRBD1 (6 bases). The CDR3 runs to 14 residues. V lost 3 bases to trimming and J lost 6 bases, with 12 bases between them. Germline CDR1 is MDHEN and CDR2 is SYDVKM.

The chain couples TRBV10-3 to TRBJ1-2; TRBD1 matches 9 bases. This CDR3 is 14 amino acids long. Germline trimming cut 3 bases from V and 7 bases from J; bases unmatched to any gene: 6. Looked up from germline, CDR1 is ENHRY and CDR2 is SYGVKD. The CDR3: CAISERDREGGYTF. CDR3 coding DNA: TGTGCCATCAGTGAACGGGACAGGGAGGGTGGCTACACCTTC.

The chain's CDR3 is CASSPFRDRGGYTF. In DNA form, the CDR3 reads TGTGCCAGCAGCCCCTTCCGGGACAGGGGTGGCTACACCTTC. This rearrangement joins TRBV7-2 to TRBJ1-2; 10 bases agree with TRBD1. This CDR3 is built from 14 residues. J gave up 7 bases and V 5 bases, and 7 bases lay outside the gene matches. Germline V CDR1 and CDR2: SGHTA, FQGNSA.

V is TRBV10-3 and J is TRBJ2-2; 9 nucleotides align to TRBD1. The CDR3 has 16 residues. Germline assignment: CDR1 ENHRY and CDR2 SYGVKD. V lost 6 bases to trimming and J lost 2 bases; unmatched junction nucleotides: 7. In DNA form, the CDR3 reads TGTGCCATCAGGACAGGGGGAGACTTCAACACCGGGGAGCTGTTTTTT. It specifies CAIRTGGDFNTGELFF.

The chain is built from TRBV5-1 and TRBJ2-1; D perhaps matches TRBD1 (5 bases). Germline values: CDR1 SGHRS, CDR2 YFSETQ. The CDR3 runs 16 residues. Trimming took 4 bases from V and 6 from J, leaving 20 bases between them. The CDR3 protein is CASSLNGARKGNEQFF. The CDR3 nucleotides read TGCGCCAGCAGCCTAAATGGGGCCCGCAAGGGCAATGAGCAGTTCTTC.

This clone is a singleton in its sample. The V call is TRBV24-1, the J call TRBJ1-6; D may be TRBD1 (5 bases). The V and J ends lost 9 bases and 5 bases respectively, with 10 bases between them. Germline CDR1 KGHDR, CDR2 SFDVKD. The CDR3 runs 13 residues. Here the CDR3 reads CATAEQDNSPLHF. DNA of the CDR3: TGTGCCACCGCGGAACAGGATAATTCACCCCTCCACTTT.

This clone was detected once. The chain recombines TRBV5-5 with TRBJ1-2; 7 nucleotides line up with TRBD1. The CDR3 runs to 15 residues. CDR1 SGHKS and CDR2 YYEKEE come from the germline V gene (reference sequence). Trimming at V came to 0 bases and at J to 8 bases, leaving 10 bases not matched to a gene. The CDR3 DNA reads TGTGCCAGCAGCTTGGCCGGGACAGCGAGCGCGGGCTACACCTTC. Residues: CASSLAGTASAGYTF.

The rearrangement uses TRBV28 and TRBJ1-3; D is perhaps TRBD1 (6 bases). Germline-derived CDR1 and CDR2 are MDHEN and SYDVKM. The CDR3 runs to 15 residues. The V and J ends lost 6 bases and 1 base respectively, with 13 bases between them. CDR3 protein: CASRPFTGSGNTIYF. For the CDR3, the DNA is TGTGCCAGCAGACCATTTACAGGGTCTGGAAACACCATATATTTT.

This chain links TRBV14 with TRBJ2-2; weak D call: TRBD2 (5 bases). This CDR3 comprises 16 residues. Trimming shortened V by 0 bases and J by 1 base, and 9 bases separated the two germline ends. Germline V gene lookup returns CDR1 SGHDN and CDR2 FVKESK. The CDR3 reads CASSQEKRLNTGELFF. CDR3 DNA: TGTGCCAGCAGCCAAGAAAAGCGGTTGAACACCGGGGAGCTGTTTTTT.

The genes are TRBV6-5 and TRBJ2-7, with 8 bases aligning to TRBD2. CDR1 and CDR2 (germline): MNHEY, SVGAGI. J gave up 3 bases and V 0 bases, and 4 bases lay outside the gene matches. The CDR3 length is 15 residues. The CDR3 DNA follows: TGTGCCAGCAGTTACTCGAGCGGGGGCGGCTACGAGCAGTACTTC. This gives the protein CASSYSSGGGYEQYF.

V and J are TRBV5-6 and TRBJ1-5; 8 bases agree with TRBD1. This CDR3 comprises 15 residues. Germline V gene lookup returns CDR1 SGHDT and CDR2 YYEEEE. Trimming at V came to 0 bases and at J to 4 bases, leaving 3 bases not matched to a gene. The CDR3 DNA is TGTGCCAGCAGCTTGGGGCAGGGGGCTAATCAGCCCCAGCATTTT. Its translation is CASSLGQGANQPQHF.

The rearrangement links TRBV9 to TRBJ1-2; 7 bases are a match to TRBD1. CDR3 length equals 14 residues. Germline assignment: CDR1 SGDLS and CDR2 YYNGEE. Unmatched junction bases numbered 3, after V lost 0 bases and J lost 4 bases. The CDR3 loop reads CASSVGDRAYGYTF. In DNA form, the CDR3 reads TGTGCCAGCAGCGTAGGGGACAGAGCCTATGGCTACACCTTC.

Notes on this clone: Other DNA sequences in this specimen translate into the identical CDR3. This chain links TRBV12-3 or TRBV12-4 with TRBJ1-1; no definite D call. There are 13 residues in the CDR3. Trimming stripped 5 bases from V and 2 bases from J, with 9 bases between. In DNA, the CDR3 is TGTGCCAGCAGTCTGACGGGAAACACTGAAGCTTTCTTT. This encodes CASSLTGNTEAFF.

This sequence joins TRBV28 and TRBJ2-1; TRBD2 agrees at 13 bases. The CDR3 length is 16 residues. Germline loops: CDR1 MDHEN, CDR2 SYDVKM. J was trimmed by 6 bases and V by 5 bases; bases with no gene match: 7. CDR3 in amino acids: CASSLTGLAGINEQFF. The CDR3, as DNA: TGTGCCAGCAGTCTAACGGGACTAGCGGGGATCAATGAGCAGTTCTTC.

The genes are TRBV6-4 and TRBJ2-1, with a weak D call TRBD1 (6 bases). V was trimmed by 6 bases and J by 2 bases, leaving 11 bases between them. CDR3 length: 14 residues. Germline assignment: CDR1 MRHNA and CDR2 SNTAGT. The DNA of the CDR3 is TGTGCCAGCAGACCCCGGGACACCTACAATGAGCAGTTCTTC. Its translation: CASRPRDTYNEQFF.